The present T cell receptor (beta chain) was sequenced within a study of blood T cell repertoires in COVID-19. About the research overall: Material from acute and convalescent COVID-19 was sourced from the United States, Italy and Spain. The analysed material was cDNA or gDNA that came from T cells, B-cell-depleted T cells, or PBMCs.

The V end lost 4 bases, the J end lost 3 bases, and 13 bases lay between the germline ends. The CDR3 sequence is 14 residues long. The germline gives CDR1 LNHDA, CDR2 SQIVND (reference sequence). In the original processing: Researchers report that nucleated cell counts were estimated from reference gene primer amplification. Profiled with immunoSEQ multiplex PCR; TCRdb holds only in-frame clones, not every one. V and J calls and clone size are those listed in that table; D and trimming were worked out from the DNA. Seen here are 60,000 to 75,000 clones, 88% observed once, and the top ten hold under 1.5%.

Material for sequencing was peripheral blood. This TCR was sampled from a human donor in a cohort sampled during active COVID-19. This rearrangement joins TRBV19 to TRBJ2-7, with TRBD2 as a possible D gene (6 bases). In DNA form, the CDR3 reads TGTGCCAGTAGTACGACTAGGGCGAGCTACGAGCAGTACTTC. Its translation: CASSTTRASYEQYF.